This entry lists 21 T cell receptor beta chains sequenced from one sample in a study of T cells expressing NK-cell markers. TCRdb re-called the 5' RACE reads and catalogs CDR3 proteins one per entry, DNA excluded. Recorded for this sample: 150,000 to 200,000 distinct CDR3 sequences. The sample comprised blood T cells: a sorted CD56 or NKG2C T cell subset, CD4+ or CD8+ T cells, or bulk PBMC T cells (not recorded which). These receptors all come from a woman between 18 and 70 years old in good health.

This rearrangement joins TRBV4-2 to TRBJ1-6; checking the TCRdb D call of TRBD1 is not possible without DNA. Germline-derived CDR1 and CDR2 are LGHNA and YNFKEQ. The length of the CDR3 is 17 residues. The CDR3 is CASSQRGLGSYNSPLHF.

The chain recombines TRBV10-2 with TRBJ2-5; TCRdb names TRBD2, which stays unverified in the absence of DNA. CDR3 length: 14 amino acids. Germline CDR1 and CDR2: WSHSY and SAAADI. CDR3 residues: CASRGLPSGETQYF.

CDR3 loop: CASSDKTMNTEAFF. The chain employs TRBV2 and TRBJ1-1. CDR3 length equals 14 residues. In germline, CDR1 is SNHLY, CDR2 FYNNEI.

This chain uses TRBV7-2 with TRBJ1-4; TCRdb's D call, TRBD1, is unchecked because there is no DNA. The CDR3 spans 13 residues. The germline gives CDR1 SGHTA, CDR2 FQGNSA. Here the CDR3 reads CASSSGGAEKLFF.

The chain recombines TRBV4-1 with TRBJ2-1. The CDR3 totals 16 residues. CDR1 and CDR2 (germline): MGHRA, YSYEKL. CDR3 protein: CASSLDAGGSYNEQFF.

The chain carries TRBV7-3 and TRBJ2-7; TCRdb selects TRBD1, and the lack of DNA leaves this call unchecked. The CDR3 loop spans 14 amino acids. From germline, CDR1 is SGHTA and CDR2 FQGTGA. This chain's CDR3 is CASSLSTGPAEQYF.

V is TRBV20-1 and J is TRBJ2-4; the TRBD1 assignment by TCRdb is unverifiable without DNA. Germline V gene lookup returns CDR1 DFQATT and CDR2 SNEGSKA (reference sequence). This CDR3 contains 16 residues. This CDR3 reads CSALNRDLGAKNIQYF.

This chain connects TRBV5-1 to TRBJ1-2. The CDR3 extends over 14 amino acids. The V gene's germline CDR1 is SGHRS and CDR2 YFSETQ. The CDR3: CASSLGVSNYGYTF.

This chain's CDR3 is CASTGQLDNEQFF. The chain links TRBV6-1 to TRBJ2-1; the TRBD1 assignment by TCRdb is unverifiable without DNA. The CDR3 covers 13 residues. Looked up from germline, CDR1 is MNHNS and CDR2 is SASEGT.

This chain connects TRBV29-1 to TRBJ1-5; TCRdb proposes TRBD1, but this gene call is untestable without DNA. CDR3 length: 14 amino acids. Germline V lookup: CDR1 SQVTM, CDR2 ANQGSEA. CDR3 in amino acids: CSVVPVGGNQPQHF.

The CDR3 spells CASSLRDDTEAFF. This rearrangement joins TRBV7-9 to TRBJ1-1. CDR3 length: 13 residues. The germline CDR1 and CDR2 sequences are SEHNR and FQNEAQ (reference sequence).

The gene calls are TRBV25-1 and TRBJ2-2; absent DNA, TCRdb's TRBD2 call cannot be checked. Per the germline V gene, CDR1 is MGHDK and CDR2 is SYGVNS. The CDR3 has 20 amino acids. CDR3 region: CASSTARREGQYSDTGELFF.

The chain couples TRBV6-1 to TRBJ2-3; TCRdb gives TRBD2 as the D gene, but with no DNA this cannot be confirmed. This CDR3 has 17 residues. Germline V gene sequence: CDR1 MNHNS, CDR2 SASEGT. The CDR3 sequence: CASSDLAGLAGTDTQYF.

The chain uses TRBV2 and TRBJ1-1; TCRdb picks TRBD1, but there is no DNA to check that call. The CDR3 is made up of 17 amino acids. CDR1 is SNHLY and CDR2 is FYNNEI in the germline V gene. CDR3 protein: CASSVTGYVGSRTEAFF.

CDR3 sequence: CASSLDTGPYSPLHF. The V gene is TRBV5-1, the J gene TRBJ1-6. Germline values: CDR1 SGHRS, CDR2 YFSETQ. This CDR3 region has 15 residues.

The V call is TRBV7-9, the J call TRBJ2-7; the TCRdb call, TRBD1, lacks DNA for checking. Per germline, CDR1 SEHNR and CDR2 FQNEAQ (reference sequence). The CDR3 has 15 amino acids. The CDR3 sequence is CASSPISGLGYEQYF.

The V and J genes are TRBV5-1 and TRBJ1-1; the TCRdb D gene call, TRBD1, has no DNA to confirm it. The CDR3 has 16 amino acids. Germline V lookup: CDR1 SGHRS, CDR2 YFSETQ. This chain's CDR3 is CASSLTTDTLGAEAFF. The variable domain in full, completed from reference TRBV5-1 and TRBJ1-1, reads KAGVTQTPRYLIKTRGQQVTLSCSPISGHRSVSWYQQTPGQGLQFLFEYFSETQRNKGNFPGRFSGRQFSNSRSEMNVSTLELGDSALYLCASSLTTDTLGAEAFFGQGTRLTVV.

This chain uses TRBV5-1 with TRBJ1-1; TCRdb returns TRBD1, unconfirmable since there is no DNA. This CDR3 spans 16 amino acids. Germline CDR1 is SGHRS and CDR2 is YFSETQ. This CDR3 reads CASSVSTGTLNTEAFF.

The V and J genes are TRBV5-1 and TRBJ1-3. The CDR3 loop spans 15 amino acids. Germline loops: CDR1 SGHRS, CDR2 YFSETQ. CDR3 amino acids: CASSDQLLGSNTIYF.

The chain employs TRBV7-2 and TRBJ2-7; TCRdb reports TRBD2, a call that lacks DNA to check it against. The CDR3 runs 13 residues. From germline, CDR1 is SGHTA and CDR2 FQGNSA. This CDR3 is CASSLDSGVGQYF.

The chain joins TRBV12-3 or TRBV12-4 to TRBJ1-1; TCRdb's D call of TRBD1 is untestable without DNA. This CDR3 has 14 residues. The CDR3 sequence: CASNDRASVTEAFF.